This TCR beta chain was documented in a study of T cells expressing NK-cell markers. Reprocessing the 5' RACE reads, TCRdb reports a single entry for every CDR3 protein and omits DNA. Its clone listing holds just under 150,000 distinct CDR3 sequences. Sequenced material: blood T cells: a sorted CD56 or NKG2C T cell subset, CD4+ or CD8+ T cells, or bulk PBMC T cells (not recorded which). The sequence derives from a young man in good health.

The CDR3 sequence: CASSPAQITEAFF. The V and J genes are TRBV7-9 and TRBJ1-1; TCRdb returns TRBD1, unconfirmable since there is no DNA. The CDR3 is made up of 13 amino acids. Germline-derived CDR1 and CDR2 are SEHNR and FQNEAQ (reference sequence). The variable domain in full, with the rest retrieved from reference TRBV7-9 and TRBJ1-1, is DTGVSQNPRHKITKRGQNVTFRCDPISEHNRLYWYRQTLGQGPEFLTYFQNEAQLEKSRLLSDRFSAERPKGSFSTLEIQRTEQGDSAMYLCASSPAQITEAFFGQGTRLTVV.